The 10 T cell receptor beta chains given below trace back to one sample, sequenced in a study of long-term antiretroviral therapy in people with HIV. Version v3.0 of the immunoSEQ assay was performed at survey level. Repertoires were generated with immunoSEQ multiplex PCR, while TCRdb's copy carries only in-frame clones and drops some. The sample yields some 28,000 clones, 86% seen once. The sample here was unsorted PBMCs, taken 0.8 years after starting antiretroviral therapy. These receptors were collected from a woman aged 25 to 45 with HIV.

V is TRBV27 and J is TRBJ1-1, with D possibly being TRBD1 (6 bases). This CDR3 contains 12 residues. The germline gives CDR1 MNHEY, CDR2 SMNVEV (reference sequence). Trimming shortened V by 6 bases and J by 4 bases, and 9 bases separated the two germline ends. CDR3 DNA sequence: TGTGCCAGCAGACAGGGAGTCACTGAAGCTTTCTTT. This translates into CASRQGVTEAFF.

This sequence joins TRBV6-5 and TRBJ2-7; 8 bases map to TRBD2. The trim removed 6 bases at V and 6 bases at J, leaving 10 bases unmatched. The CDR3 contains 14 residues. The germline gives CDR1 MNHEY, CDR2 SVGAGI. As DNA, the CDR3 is TGTGCCAGCAGCTCCGGGACTAGTCTTACCGAGCAGTACTTC. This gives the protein CASSSGTSLTEQYF.

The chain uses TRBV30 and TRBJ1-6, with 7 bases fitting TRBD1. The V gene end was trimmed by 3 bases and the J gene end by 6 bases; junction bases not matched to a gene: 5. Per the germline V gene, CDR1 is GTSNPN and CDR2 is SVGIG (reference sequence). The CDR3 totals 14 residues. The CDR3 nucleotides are TGTGCCTGGAGGCAGACAGGGAGTAATTCACCCCTCCACTTT. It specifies CAWRQTGSNSPLHF.

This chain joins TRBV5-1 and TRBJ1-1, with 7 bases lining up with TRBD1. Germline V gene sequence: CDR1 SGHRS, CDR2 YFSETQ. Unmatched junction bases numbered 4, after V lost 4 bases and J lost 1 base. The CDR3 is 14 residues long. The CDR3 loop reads CASSAGTANTEAFF. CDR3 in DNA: TGCGCCAGCAGCGCCGGGACAGCGAACACTGAAGCTTTCTTT.

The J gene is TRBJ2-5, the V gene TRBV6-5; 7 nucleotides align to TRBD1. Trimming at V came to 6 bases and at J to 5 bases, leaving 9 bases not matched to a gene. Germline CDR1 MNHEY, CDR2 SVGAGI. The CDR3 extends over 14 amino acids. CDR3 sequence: CASRSGTVMETQYF. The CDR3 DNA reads TGTGCCAGCAGGTCCGGGACAGTGATGGAGACCCAGTACTTC.

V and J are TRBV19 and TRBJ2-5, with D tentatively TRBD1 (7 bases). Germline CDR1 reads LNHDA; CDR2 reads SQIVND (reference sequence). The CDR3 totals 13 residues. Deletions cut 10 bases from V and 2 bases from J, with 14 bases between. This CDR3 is CATRGVPQETQYF. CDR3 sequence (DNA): TGTGCCACCAGGGGGGTCCCTCAAGAGACCCAGTACTTC.

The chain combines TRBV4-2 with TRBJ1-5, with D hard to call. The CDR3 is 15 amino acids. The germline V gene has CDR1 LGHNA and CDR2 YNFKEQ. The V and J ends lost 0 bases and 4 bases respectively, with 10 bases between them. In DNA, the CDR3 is TGTGCCAGCAGCCAAGACTACGACGAAAATCAGCCCCAGCATTTT. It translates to CASSQDYDENQPQHF.

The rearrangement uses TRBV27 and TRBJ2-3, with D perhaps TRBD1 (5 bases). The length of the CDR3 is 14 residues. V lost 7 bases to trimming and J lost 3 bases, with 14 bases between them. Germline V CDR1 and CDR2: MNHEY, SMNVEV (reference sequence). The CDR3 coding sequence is TGTGCCAGCACGGGTGGGGCCGGGACAGATACGCAGTATTTT. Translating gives CASTGGAGTDTQYF.

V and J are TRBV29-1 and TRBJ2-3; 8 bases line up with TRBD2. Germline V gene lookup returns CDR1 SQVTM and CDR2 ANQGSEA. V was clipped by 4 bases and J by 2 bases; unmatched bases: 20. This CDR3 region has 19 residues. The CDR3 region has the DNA TGCAGCGTTGCCGGACTAGCAAGAAGTGGACACACCATCACAGATACGCAGTATTTT. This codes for CSVAGLARSGHTITDTQYF.

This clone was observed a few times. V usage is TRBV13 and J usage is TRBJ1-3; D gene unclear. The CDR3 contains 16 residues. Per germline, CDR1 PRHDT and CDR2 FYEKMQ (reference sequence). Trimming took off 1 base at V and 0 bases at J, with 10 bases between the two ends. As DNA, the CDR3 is TGTGCCAGCAGCTTAGAGGGCACGAGCTCTGGAAACACCATATATTTT. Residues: CASSLEGTSSGNTIYF.